This T cell receptor beta chain was captured in a study of blood T cells in healthy people across ages. General observations from the study: Any changes in expanded clonotypes were possibly confounded, as donor CMV status remained unknown. With naive T cell percentage, TCR beta diversity showed a strong correlation.

Looked up from germline, CDR1 is SGHTA and CDR2 is FQGNSA. The length of the CDR3 is 16 residues. Comments on this clonotype: Its antigen is unknown. The junction does not match germline at one end; this may be a read error.

A second PCR of about 6 to 12 cycles used a sample-barcoded 5' primer and a J-beta primer mix. TCRdb reanalysed the 5' RACE reads using MiXCR and keeps one entry per CDR3 protein. The table lists 1.5 million to 2 million distinct CDR3 sequences, under 30% of them singletons. Sequencing was carried out using blood. V gene TRBV7-2 combines with J gene TRBJ2-4; 13 bases are a match to TRBD2. The end of the DNA aligns better with TRBJ2-5, so the J call may be wrong. This sequence originates from a woman between 25 and 40 years old in good health. For the CDR3, the DNA is TGTGCCGGCAGACGAAGACTAGCGGGGGGAGTAGAGACCCAGTACTTC. Amino acid sequence: CAGRRRLAGGVETQYF.